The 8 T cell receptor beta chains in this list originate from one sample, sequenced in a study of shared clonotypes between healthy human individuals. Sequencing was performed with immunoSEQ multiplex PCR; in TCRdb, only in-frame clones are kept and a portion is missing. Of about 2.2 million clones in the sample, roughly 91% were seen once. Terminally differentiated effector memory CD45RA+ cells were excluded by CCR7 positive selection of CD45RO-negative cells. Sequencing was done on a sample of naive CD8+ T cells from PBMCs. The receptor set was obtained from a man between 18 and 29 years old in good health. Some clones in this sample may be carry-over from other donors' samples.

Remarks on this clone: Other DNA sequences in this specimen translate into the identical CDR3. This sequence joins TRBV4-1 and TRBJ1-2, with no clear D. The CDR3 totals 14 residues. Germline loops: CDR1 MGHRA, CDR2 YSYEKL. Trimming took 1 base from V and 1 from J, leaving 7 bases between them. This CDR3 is CASSQVGGNYGYTF. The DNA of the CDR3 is TGCGCCAGCAGCCAAGTGGGCGGTAACTATGGCTACACCTTC.

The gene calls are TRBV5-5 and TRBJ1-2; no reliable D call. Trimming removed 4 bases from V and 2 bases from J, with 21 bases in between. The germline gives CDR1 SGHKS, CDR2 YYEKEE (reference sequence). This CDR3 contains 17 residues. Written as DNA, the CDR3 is TGTGCCAGCAGCCCAGGAATCCAGCGTGGGGAGAACTATGGCTACACCTTC. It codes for CASSPGIQRGENYGYTF.

The CDR3 reads CASSQEVATSYNEQFF. DNA for the CDR3: TGTGCCAGCAGCCAAGAAGTGGCGACGAGCTACAATGAGCAGTTCTTC. The chain has TRBV4-2 and TRBJ2-1; D unclear. Germline V gives CDR1 LGHNA, CDR2 YNFKEQ. The CDR3 loop spans 16 amino acids. Trimming shortened V by 0 bases and J by 3 bases, and 12 bases separated the two germline ends.

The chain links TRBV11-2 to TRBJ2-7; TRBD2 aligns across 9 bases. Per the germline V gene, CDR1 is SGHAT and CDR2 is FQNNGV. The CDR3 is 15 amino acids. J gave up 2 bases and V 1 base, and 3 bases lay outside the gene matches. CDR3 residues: CASSLVTSGTYEQYF. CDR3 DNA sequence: TGTGCCAGCAGCTTAGTGACTAGCGGTACCTACGAGCAGTACTTC.

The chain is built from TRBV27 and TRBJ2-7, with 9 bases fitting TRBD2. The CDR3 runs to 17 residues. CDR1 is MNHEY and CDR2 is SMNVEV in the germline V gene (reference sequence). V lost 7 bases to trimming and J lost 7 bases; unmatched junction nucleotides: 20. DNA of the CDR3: TGTGCCAGCACCCCCTTGCTGGTAGCGGGAGCCGGTGGGGAGCAGTACTTC. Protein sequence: CASTPLLVAGAGGEQYF.

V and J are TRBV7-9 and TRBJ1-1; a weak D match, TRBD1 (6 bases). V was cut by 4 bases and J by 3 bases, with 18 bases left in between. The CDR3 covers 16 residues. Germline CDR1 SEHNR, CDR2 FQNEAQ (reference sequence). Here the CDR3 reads CASSSRLGRGDTEAFF. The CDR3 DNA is TGTGCCAGCAGCTCACGCCTTGGCAGGGGCGACACTGAAGCTTTCTTT.

CDR3 in amino acids: CASSWAGGQSYGYTF. CDR3 sequence (DNA): TGTGCCAGCAGCTGGGCCGGGGGGCAGAGCTATGGCTACACCTTC. The chain recombines TRBV5-5 with TRBJ1-2; perhaps TRBD1 as D (6 bases). Deletions cut 3 bases from V and 4 bases from J, with 16 bases between. This CDR3 is built from 15 residues. CDR1 is SGHKS, CDR2 YYEKEE, per germline (reference sequence).

The CDR3 loop is CASGEYGVGGGQGLNQPQHF. The CDR3 DNA reads TGTGCCAGCGGCGAATATGGAGTAGGGGGTGGGCAGGGCCTCAATCAGCCCCAGCATTTT. The gene calls are TRBV27 and TRBJ1-5, with D possibly matching TRBD1 (6 bases). Trimming took off 8 bases at V and 3 bases at J, with 32 bases between the two ends. CDR1 is MNHEY and CDR2 is SMNVEV in the germline V gene (reference sequence). The CDR3 consists of 20 residues.